This entry is about one T cell receptor (beta chain). Extraction and reverse transcription of RNA yielded cDNA as the sequencing template. Sequenced by immunoSEQ multiplex PCR; TCRdb stores in-frame clones only, minus some. The top ten hold roughly 0.93% of the sample, which has under 300,000 clones, roughly 63% seen once. Described treatment: oral pan-JAK inhibitor, 5-10 mg twice daily. Obtained from alopecia areata patients were lesional scalp punch biopsies along with peripheral blood. The data were taken from a study of CD8+ T cells in alopecia areata. The CDR3 is 12 residues long. The germline CDR1 and CDR2 sequences are SGHRS and YFSETQ. The V gene lost 4 bases and the J gene lost 1 base, with 5 bases spanning the gap.

The starting material was CD4+ T cells sorted from blood, obtained around week 53, from a patient treated with tofacitinib. This chain connects TRBV5-1 to TRBJ1-2; no firm D call. This sequence was found in a human donor with alopecia areata. CDR3 region: CASSPDNYGYTF. CDR3 DNA sequence: TGCGCCAGCAGCCCCGATAACTATGGCTACACCTTC.